This T cell receptor beta chain was sequenced during a study of T cells in localized non-small cell lung cancer. The study's findings and limits: A single tumor region was sequenced, leaving heterogeneity possible.

Remarks on this clone: Its antigen is as yet unknown.

Only in-frame clones appear in the TCRdb table, and some are missing; sequencing was by immunoSEQ multiplex PCR. This sample carries around 30,000 clones, 85% to 95% of them seen once, and the ten largest clones take around 0.66%. Trimming removed 5 bases from V and 3 bases from J, with 10 bases in between. Germline V CDR1 and CDR2: WNHNN, SYGVQD (reference sequence). CDR3 length equals 14 residues. The source is a woman aged 40 to 75 with stage I lung adenocarcinoma. The chain combines TRBV10-1 with TRBJ1-4, with a possible D match to TRBD1 (5 bases). The sample here was peripheral blood, taken before any cancer treatment. The CDR3 sequence is CASSPGTANEKLFF. CDR3 coding DNA: TGCGCCAGCAGTCCGGGGACGGCTAATGAAAAACTGTTTTTT.